This T cell receptor beta chain emerged from a study of control samples from healthy donors and cancer patients. TCRdb keeps only in-frame clones here, not all; method: immunoSEQ multiplex PCR. The sample shows 100,000 to 150,000 clones, about nine tenths of them seen only once. The CDR3 totals 14 residues. Germline V gene data show CDR1 as GTSNPN and CDR2 as SVGIG (reference sequence). Trimming pared 0 bases from V and 2 bases from J, leaving 11 bases between. This TCR was recovered from a man aged 40-49 years in good health. The genes are TRBV30 and TRBJ2-7; unclear D gene. The sample comprised blood. The CDR3 loop reads CAWSVVDEPYEQYF. The DNA for the CDR3 is TGTGCCTGGAGTGTTGTGGACGAGCCCTACGAGCAGTACTTC.